The text below deals with one T cell receptor beta chain. The antigen it recognizes is unknown. Per-base qualities were not stored, and no clone one base away is much larger. This record comes from a study of T-cell reconstitution after alpha-beta-depleted transplantation in children (dated by TCRdb to between 2015 and 2016). Some background on the complete study: The study quantitatively tracked T-cell immune reconstitution after TCRalphabeta/CD19-depleted allogeneic hematopoietic cell transplantation in children using TCR repertoire profiling.

Inclusive of the bounding cysteine and phenylalanine, the CDR3 is 13 residues long. The CDR3 DNA has 39 bases and is translated from base 1. CDR1 and CDR2 were assigned from the germline V gene as KGHDR and SFDVKD. Libraries came from PCR. These reads were obtained on an Illumina HiSeq 2500. To normalize quantification of the TCRbeta repertoire, the TCR libraries were built with molecular barcoding that relied on unique molecular identifiers. TCRdb took the public reads, trimmed them with fastp at Q25, ran MiXCR for clone calling and kept in-frame beta chains. Here each entry gathers all rows of one CDR3 protein and keeps the most common genes and DNA. The sample has hundreds of thousands of distinct CDR3 sequences on record, approximately 15% of them singletons. The ten biggest clones cover over 0.95% of the sample.

The sample in question was PBMCs from the stem cell graft donor, obtained from the stem cell graft. This chain is built from TRBV24-1 and TRBJ1-2; TRBD1 matches 7 bases in the middle. This receptor was obtained from a human donor who donated a stem cell graft to a child with acute myeloid leukemia. The nucleotides are TGTCTGCCAGGGGGGAAAATCCTCTATGGCTACACCTTC. Its protein product is CLPGGKILYGYTF.